These 18 T cell receptor beta chains came from one sample sequenced in a study of CXCR3-negative and CXCR3-positive naive CD8 T cells. The TRB cDNA libraries were prepared by 5' RACE with UMI labels. TCRdb reprocessed the 5' RACE reads; each CDR3 protein has one entry and no DNA is given. Its listing shows about 92,000 distinct CDR3 sequences. The sample consisted of naive CXCR3- CD8+ T cells from blood. As to subset: CD45RO-CCR7+CD27+CD95- naive CD8+ T cells lacking CXCR3 (TNR3-). These receptors all stem from a human donor in good health. Some clones in this sample may be carry-over from other donors' samples.

The rearrangement links TRBV29-1 to TRBJ2-3; the D call from TCRdb, TRBD2, cannot be confirmed without DNA. The CDR3 runs 16 residues. In germline, CDR1 is SQVTM, CDR2 ANQGSEA. CDR3: CSVEWGTGGFTDTQYF.

The rearrangement uses TRBV7-9 and TRBJ2-5; TCRdb indicates TRBD1, and absent DNA this call remains unverified. Germline V gene data show CDR1 as SEHNR and CDR2 as FQNEAQ (reference sequence). This CDR3 is built from 14 residues. CDR3 sequence reads: CACSQTAQSETQYF.

The V gene is TRBV7-9, the J gene TRBJ2-3; TCRdb reports TRBD1, a call that lacks DNA to check it against. There are 13 residues in the CDR3. Germline lookup yields CDR1 SEHNR and CDR2 FQNEAQ (reference sequence). The chain's CDR3 is CASSFPLTDTQYF.

This sequence joins TRBV29-1 and TRBJ2-7; the D call of TRBD2 rests on TCRdb alone, since no DNA is present to check it. The CDR3 is made up of 11 amino acids. The germline V gene has CDR1 SQVTM and CDR2 ANQGSEA. CDR3 in amino acids: CSVVVAWEQYF.

The gene calls are TRBV12-3 or TRBV12-4 and TRBJ1-2. This CDR3 region has 14 residues. CDR3 loop: CASSSAGDGYGYTF.

V gene TRBV11-2 combines with J gene TRBJ2-7. The CDR3 extends over 11 amino acids. Germline loops: CDR1 SGHAT, CDR2 FQNNGV. CDR3 sequence: CASSLRNEQYF.

The genes are TRBV4-2 and TRBJ2-1; the TCRdb D gene call, TRBD1, has no DNA to confirm it. The CDR3 contains 15 residues. Looked up from germline, CDR1 is LGHNA and CDR2 is YNFKEQ. CDR3 sequence reads: CASSQVGDTNNEQFF.

This chain links TRBV9 with TRBJ2-4; the TCRdb D gene call, TRBD1, has no DNA to confirm it. The CDR3 sequence is 15 residues long. Germline-derived CDR1 and CDR2 are SGDLS and YYNGEE. This CDR3 is CASSVGAGAKNIQYF.

The chain is built from TRBV6-2 or TRBV6-3 and TRBJ2-7. Germline assignment: CDR1 MNHEY and CDR2 SVGEGT. The CDR3 runs 11 residues. CDR3 in amino acids: CASSRNYEQYF.

CDR3 loop: CASSLAGQNTGELFF. The chain joins TRBV5-1 to TRBJ2-2; no DNA is available, so the TRBD1 call from TCRdb remains unchecked. Germline V gene lookup returns CDR1 SGHRS and CDR2 YFSETQ. CDR3 length: 15 amino acids.

The V and J genes are TRBV7-6 and TRBJ1-5; lacking DNA, the TRBD1 call made by TCRdb goes unchecked. The length of the CDR3 is 15 residues. Germline lookup yields CDR1 SGHVS and CDR2 FNYEAQ. The CDR3 protein is CASSRLGGGNQPQHF.

The V and J genes are TRBV7-6 and TRBJ2-2; the TCRdb call, TRBD1, lacks DNA for checking. This CDR3 spans 15 amino acids. Germline values: CDR1 SGHVS, CDR2 FNYEAQ. CDR3 loop: CASSLTGGNTGELFF. The full variable domain, with the rest looked up from reference TRBV7-6 and TRBJ2-2, is GAGVSQSPRYKVTKRGQDVALRCDPISGHVSLYWYRQALGQGPEFLTYFNYEAQQDKSGLPNDRFSAERPEGSISTLTIQRTEQRDSAMYRCASSLTGGNTGELFFGEGSRLTVL.

This chain joins TRBV7-9 and TRBJ2-7; TCRdb outputs TRBD1, but without DNA this stays unchecked. This CDR3 is 16 amino acids long. Germline assignment: CDR1 SEHNR and CDR2 FQNEAQ (reference sequence). The CDR3: CASSVNRDSLGYEQYF.

This rearrangement joins TRBV9 to TRBJ1-1. This CDR3 has 13 amino acids. Per the germline V gene, CDR1 is SGDLS and CDR2 is YYNGEE. The CDR3 sequence is CASSLNWVTEAFF.

The V and J genes are TRBV12-3 or TRBV12-4 and TRBJ2-2; as DNA is missing, the TRBD2 call by TCRdb cannot be tested. The CDR3 sequence is 14 residues long. The CDR3 reads CASSSSGRAGELFF.

The chain links TRBV7-9 to TRBJ2-5. The CDR3 loop spans 13 amino acids. The germline V gene has CDR1 SEHNR and CDR2 FQNEAQ (reference sequence). The CDR3 sequence: CASSFALQETQYF. The complete variable domain, with remaining parts taken from reference TRBV7-9 and TRBJ2-5, reads DTGVSQNPRHKITKRGQNVTFRCDPISEHNRLYWYRQTLGQGPEFLTYFQNEAQLEKSRLLSDRFSAERPKGSFSTLEIQRTEQGDSAMYLCASSFALQETQYFGPGTRLLVL.

The chain uses TRBV29-1 and TRBJ2-7; TCRdb indicates TRBD1, and absent DNA this call remains unverified. This CDR3 comprises 14 residues. CDR1 and CDR2 (germline): SQVTM, ANQGSEA. The CDR3 region is CSVDGTGDPYEQYF.

The chain uses TRBV28 and TRBJ2-3; there is no DNA to check the TCRdb D call of TRBD1. Germline V gene sequence: CDR1 MDHEN, CDR2 SYDVKM. The CDR3 is made up of 14 amino acids. The CDR3 region is CATTRMGVTDTQYF.